These 12 T cell receptor beta chains were sequenced from one sample in a study of T cell changes during pregnancy in multiple sclerosis. Sequenced by immunoSEQ multiplex PCR; TCRdb stores in-frame clones only, minus some. Here the sample spans about 50,000 clones, around 90% being singletons. Sequenced material: CD4+ T cells from peripheral blood mononuclear cells, taken after pregnancy. These receptors all come from a female donor with multiple sclerosis, enrolled in a pregnancy study.

The gene calls are TRBV30 and TRBJ2-7, with D possibly being TRBD2 (5 bases). Germline CDR1 and CDR2: GTSNPN and SVGIG (reference sequence). The CDR3 has 13 residues. Trimming cost V 4 bases and J 2 bases, with 12 bases left between them. The CDR3 sequence is CAWNQLGTYEQYF. CDR3 DNA: TGTGCCTGGAACCAACTAGGGACCTACGAGCAGTACTTC.

CDR3 sequence reads: CASRGTGENEQFF. CDR3 nucleotide sequence: TGTGCCAGCAGGGGGACAGGGGAAAATGAGCAGTTCTTC. This chain uses TRBV2 with TRBJ2-1; TRBD1 agrees at 10 bases. The V segment lost 6 bases and the J segment 7 bases; nucleotides outside the gene matches: 3. Per the germline V gene, CDR1 is SNHLY and CDR2 is FYNNEI. The CDR3 contains 13 residues.

The gene calls are TRBV19 and TRBJ1-1; a possible D gene is TRBD1 (5 bases). This CDR3 comprises 16 residues. Trimming took 1 base from V and 0 from J, leaving 12 bases between them. The germline V gene has CDR1 LNHDA and CDR2 SQIVND (reference sequence). CDR3: CASSIGPGRMNTEAFF. The CDR3 DNA is TGTGCCAGTAGTATAGGCCCAGGGAGGATGAACACTGAAGCTTTCTTT.

This clone occurred once. The chain couples TRBV18 to TRBJ1-1; D uncertain. V was clipped by 4 bases and J by 8 bases, with 11 bases between them. Germline V CDR1 and CDR2: KGHSH, LQKENI. The CDR3 is 12 amino acids. The CDR3 nucleotides are TGTGCCAGCTCACGACTGACGGAAGAAGCTTTCTTT. Translating gives CASSRLTEEAFF.

The rearrangement joins TRBV5-4 to TRBJ1-1, with 7 bases matching TRBD1. CDR1 is SGHNT and CDR2 is YYREEE in the germline V gene (reference sequence). The CDR3 is 15 residues long. J lost 1 base, V lost 1 base, and 4 bases had no gene match. In DNA, the CDR3 is TGTGCCAGCAGCTTGAAGGGACAGTGGAACACTGAAGCTTTCTTT. Translated: CASSLKGQWNTEAFF.

This chain uses TRBV19 with TRBJ2-3; 7 bases are a match to TRBD1. Trimming at V came to 8 bases and at J to 0 bases, leaving 8 bases not matched to a gene. Germline CDR1 is LNHDA and CDR2 is SQIVND (reference sequence). This CDR3 is 15 amino acids long. The CDR3 bases are TGTGCCAGTTCGGACCAGGGGGTTAGCACAGATACGCAGTATTTT. It yields the protein CASSDQGVSTDTQYF.

The chain couples TRBV15 to TRBJ2-1, with TRBD2 matching over 10 bases. Germline assignment: CDR1 LNHNV and CDR2 YYDKDF (reference sequence). V trimming: 0 bases; J trimming: 8 bases; junction bases outside the gene matches: 4. This CDR3 spans 15 amino acids. The CDR3 is CATSRDLAGEDEQFF. CDR3 sequence (DNA): TGTGCCACCAGCAGAGATCTAGCGGGAGAAGATGAGCAGTTCTTC.

The CDR3 region has the DNA TGTGCCAGCAGCGTAGAATTTGGGGGGGCAACTAATGAAAAACTGTTTTTT. Residues: CASSVEFGGATNEKLFF. The chain carries TRBV9 and TRBJ1-4; the D gene is possibly TRBD1 (5 bases). Trimming took 0 bases from V and 0 from J, leaving 12 bases between them. The CDR3 has 17 residues. CDR1 and CDR2 from the germline V gene are SGDLS and YYNGEE.

CDR3 region: CASSPARLAGGRGETQYF. The CDR3 coding sequence is TGTGCCAGCAGTCCAGCTCGACTAGCGGGAGGGCGGGGAGAGACCCAGTACTTC. The chain recombines TRBV2 with TRBJ2-5, with 14 bases fitting TRBD2. This CDR3 has 18 residues. CDR1 SNHLY and CDR2 FYNNEI come from the germline V gene. V lost 5 bases, J lost 4 bases, and 12 bases stayed unmatched.

This chain joins TRBV4-3 and TRBJ1-2; maybe TRBD1 (6 bases). The V and J ends lost 0 bases and 4 bases respectively, with 12 bases between them. There are 15 residues in the CDR3. CDR1 LGHNA and CDR2 YSLEER come from the germline V gene. CDR3 coding DNA: TGCGCCAGCAGCCAAGAACAGGGATTCTCCTATGGCTACACCTTC. Protein product: CASSQEQGFSYGYTF.

This clone was observed a handful of times. V usage is TRBV7-9 and J usage is TRBJ2-5, with TRBD2 matching over 12 bases. This CDR3 comprises 17 residues. CDR1 is SEHNR, CDR2 FQNEAQ, per germline (reference sequence). Losses at the gene ends were 5 bases for V and 9 bases for J; bases not matched to a gene: 16. CDR3 loop: CASSPPRLAGVNESQYF. CDR3 bases: TGTGCCAGCAGCCCCCCCCGACTAGCGGGAGTCAACGAGTCCCAGTACTTC.

The chain joins TRBV25-1 to TRBJ1-6; 8 bases align to TRBD1. The V gene end was trimmed by 4 bases and the J gene end by 11 bases; junction bases not matched to a gene: 10. CDR1 MGHDK and CDR2 SYGVNS come from the germline V gene. The CDR3 totals 15 residues. The CDR3 sequence is CASSAPGTGQPPLHF. The DNA of the CDR3 is TGTGCCAGCAGTGCCCCCGGGACAGGTCAGCCACCCCTCCACTTT.